Below are 13 T cell receptor beta chains sequenced from a single sample in a study of OX40 agonist ivuxolimab in advanced cancers. The method was immunoSEQ multiplex PCR; TCRdb's version includes in-frame clones alone and lacks a portion of them. The sample contains tens of thousands of clones, about 88% of which appear only once. Sequencing used CD4+ or CD8+ T cells sorted from blood, obtained in a trial of the OX40 agonist ivuxolimab. Receptor source: an adult with an advanced solid tumor such as melanoma, head and neck, liver or kidney cancer.

This clone was seen once. V gene TRBV5-1 combines with J gene TRBJ1-4; D might be TRBD1 (5 bases). The germline V gene encodes CDR1 SGHRS and CDR2 YFSETQ. V shed 7 bases and J shed 8 bases, with 9 bases lying between them. This CDR3 comprises 11 residues. The CDR3: CASRDGEKLFF. The CDR3 DNA reads TGCGCCAGCCGGGACGGCGAAAAACTGTTTTTT. The full variable domain, rest sourced from reference TRBV5-1 and TRBJ1-4, is KAGVTQTPRYLIKTRGQQVTLSCSPISGHRSVSWYQQTPGQGLQFLFEYFSETQRNKGNFPGRFSGRQFSNSRSEMNVSTLELGDSALYLCASRDGEKLFFGSGTQLSVL.

The V call is TRBV30, the J call TRBJ1-5, with TRBD1 as a possible D gene (5 bases). CDR1 is GTSNPN and CDR2 is SVGIG in the germline V gene (reference sequence). V gave up 4 bases and J gave up 2 bases, with 9 bases separating them. This CDR3 is 13 amino acids long. The CDR3 nucleotides are TGTGCCTGGAACGGGGGGGGCAATCAGCCCCAGCATTTT. It encodes CAWNGGGNQPQHF.

This chain joins TRBV29-1 and TRBJ2-3; possible D gene TRBD2, 5 bases. Looked up from germline, CDR1 is SQVTM and CDR2 is ANQGSEA. Trimming left V 6 bases short and J 2 bases short, with 18 bases between. The CDR3 has 15 amino acids. The CDR3 loop reads CSVDLGGGLTDTQYF. In DNA, the CDR3 is TGCAGCGTAGATTTAGGTGGAGGCCTCACAGATACGCAGTATTTT.

A single count supports this clone. The rearrangement joins TRBV4-1 to TRBJ1-2; the D gene is possibly TRBD1 (5 bases). Per germline, CDR1 MGHRA and CDR2 YSYEKL. Trimming removed 4 bases from V and 0 bases from J, with 30 bases in between. The CDR3 is 21 amino acids. This CDR3 is CASSPPGRIARPGGTNYGYTF. CDR3 nucleotide sequence: TGCGCCAGCAGCCCCCCTGGCCGGATAGCTCGCCCGGGGGGAACTAACTATGGCTACACCTTC.

This chain connects TRBV5-1 to TRBJ1-2; no clear D. V was shortened by 2 bases and J by 2 bases, with 13 bases between the two germline ends. CDR1 and CDR2 (germline): SGHRS, YFSETQ. The CDR3 contains 15 residues. The CDR3 region has the DNA TGCGCCAGCAGCTTCCCCTTTATGGGGAACTATGGCTACACCTTC. Residues: CASSFPFMGNYGYTF.

This sequence joins TRBV18 and TRBJ1-1; TRBD1 is a possible D gene (5 bases). The CDR3 has 13 residues. The germline V gene encodes CDR1 KGHSH and CDR2 LQKENI. V was clipped by 4 bases and J by 1 base, with 7 bases between them. The CDR3 protein is CASSLTENTEAFF. CDR3 bases: TGTGCCAGCTCACTGACAGAGAACACTGAAGCTTTCTTT.

The chain combines TRBV9 with TRBJ1-1, with D hard to call. CDR3 size: 15 residues. Trimming shortened V by 0 bases and J by 1 base, and 10 bases separated the two germline ends. Per the germline V gene, CDR1 is SGDLS and CDR2 is YYNGEE. In DNA form, the CDR3 reads TGTGCCAGCAGCGTAGCTGGCACGAGGAACACTGAAGCTTTCTTT. Protein: CASSVAGTRNTEAFF.

The chain is built from TRBV18 and TRBJ1-2; 12 bases map to TRBD1. This CDR3 spans 16 amino acids. The junction had 8 bases not matched to a gene; V was cut back by 4 bases and J by 5 bases. Germline V lookup: CDR1 KGHSH, CDR2 LQKENI. CDR3 sequence reads: CASSHAGTGGLYGYTF. The DNA for the CDR3 is TGTGCCAGCTCACACGCCGGGACAGGGGGCTTATATGGCTACACCTTC. The variable domain in full, completed from reference TRBV18 and TRBJ1-2, reads NAGVMQNPRHLVRRRGQEARLRCSPMKGHSHVYWYRQLPEEGLKFMVYLQKENIIDESGMPKERFSAEFPKEGPSILRIQQVVRGDSAAYFCASSHAGTGGLYGYTFGSGTRLTVV.

This chain uses TRBV27 with TRBJ2-1, with TRBD2 as a possible D gene (6 bases). Germline V gene sequence: CDR1 MNHEY, CDR2 SMNVEV (reference sequence). This CDR3 contains 16 residues. V was trimmed by 7 bases and J by 5 bases, leaving 21 bases between them. The CDR3 loop is CASTPRLVTLNNEQFF. For the CDR3, the DNA is TGTGCCAGCACCCCCCGACTAGTCACGCTCAACAATGAGCAGTTCTTC.

The chain carries TRBV12-5 and TRBJ2-1; unclear D gene. The ends were cut back, 4 bases at V and 4 bases at J, with 5 bases in the middle. The CDR3 spans 12 residues. Germline V CDR1 and CDR2: LGHNT, FRNRAP. CDR3 DNA sequence: TGTGCTAGTGGTTACTCATACAATGAGCAGTTCTTC. Its translation: CASGYSYNEQFF.

V usage is TRBV18 and J usage is TRBJ1-1; no clear D gene. Germline CDR1 is KGHSH and CDR2 is LQKENI. The length of the CDR3 is 13 residues. V dropped 2 bases and J dropped 5 bases, with 9 bases sitting between them. CDR3 coding DNA: TGTGCCAGCTCACCAGTCCGGTGGACTGAAGCTTTCTTT. Its translation: CASSPVRWTEAFF.

The V gene is TRBV5-1, the J gene TRBJ1-1; D ambiguous. The CDR3 runs 14 residues. CDR1 is SGHRS, CDR2 YFSETQ, per germline. The germline V and J ends were trimmed by 2 bases and 4 bases, with 12 bases remaining between them. CDR3 in amino acids: CASSFGPMGTEAFF. For the CDR3, the DNA is TGCGCCAGCAGCTTCGGGCCGATGGGCACTGAAGCTTTCTTT. The full variable domain, with the rest looked up from reference TRBV5-1 and TRBJ1-1, is KAGVTQTPRYLIKTRGQQVTLSCSPISGHRSVSWYQQTPGQGLQFLFEYFSETQRNKGNFPGRFSGRQFSNSRSEMNVSTLELGDSALYLCASSFGPMGTEAFFGQGTRLTVV.

This clone was observed once. V gene TRBV18 combines with J gene TRBJ1-1; tentative D call: TRBD1 (6 bases). This CDR3 is 17 amino acids long. V lost 2 bases and J lost 1, with 17 bases in between. Germline V CDR1 and CDR2: KGHSH, LQKENI. The CDR3 loop reads CASSPGLGGRGNTEAFF. CDR3 sequence (DNA): TGTGCCAGCTCACCAGGACTAGGGGGACGGGGGAACACTGAAGCTTTCTTT.